The entry below gives a single TCR beta chain sequence along with its context. The antigen is unknown. A second roughly 6 to 11 cycle PCR used barcoded and J-beta primers. TCRdb redid the calling of the 5' RACE reads with MiXCR, one entry per CDR3 protein. Here the sample spans 650,000 to 800,000 distinct CDR3 sequences, under 55% being singletons. This entry is derived from a study of blood T cells in healthy people across ages. General observations from the study: When set beside aged donors, long-lived donors presented more naive CD4+ cells and higher diversity. TCR beta diversity per million T cells fell roughly linearly with age.

The source of this sequence is a man between 60 and 75 years old in good health. Sequenced input: blood.

The CDR3 protein is CASSPPISVGYTF. CDR3 bases: TGTGCCAGCAGCCCACCCATTTCGGTCGGCTACACCTTC. The chain employs TRBV7-9 and TRBJ1-2; no clear D gene. Trimming shortened V by 5 bases and J by 8 bases, and 15 bases separated the two germline ends. Germline assignment: CDR1 SEHNR and CDR2 FQNEAQ (reference sequence). The CDR3 length is 13 residues.